The 12 T cell receptor beta chains presented below share a single source sample, sequenced in a study of graft-versus-host responses after intestinal transplantation. This table comes from immunoSEQ multiplex PCR, and its TCRdb copy is limited to in-frame clones, with some not included. The sample lists around 120,000 clones; about nine tenths were seen once. For these receptors, no antigen is known. Sequenced here: unstimulated CD4+ T cells sorted from spleen or lymph node cells, sampled before intestinal transplant. The receptors stem from a human donor who received an intestinal transplant.

The chain uses TRBV28 and TRBJ2-2, with 11 bases matching TRBD2. The CDR3 is 16 residues long. V trimming: 5 bases; J trimming: 5 bases; junction bases outside the gene matches: 7. Per the germline V gene, CDR1 is MDHEN and CDR2 is SYDVKM. CDR3 residues: CASSVAGGKRTGELFF. CDR3 nucleotide sequence: TGTGCCAGCAGTGTAGCGGGAGGGAAAAGGACCGGGGAGCTGTTTTTT.

CDR3 sequence (DNA): TGTGCCAGGAAGACACGTGGGTCGAATGGCTACACCTTC. This translates into CARKTRGSNGYTF. The chain recombines TRBV16 with TRBJ1-2, with D unclear. The germline V gene encodes CDR1 KGHSY and CDR2 FQNENV. Deletions cut 9 bases from V and 6 bases from J, with 17 bases between. The CDR3 loop spans 13 amino acids.

V and J are TRBV5-1 and TRBJ1-1; no clear D. V was clipped by 0 bases and J by 0 bases, with 9 bases between them. CDR3 length: 15 residues. Germline lookup yields CDR1 SGHRS and CDR2 YFSETQ. This chain's CDR3 is CASSLGGDMNTEAFF. Written as DNA, the CDR3 is TGCGCCAGCAGCTTGGGCGGCGATATGAACACTGAAGCTTTCTTT.

V is TRBV5-4 and J is TRBJ1-1; weak D call: TRBD1 (5 bases). Trimming shortened V by 6 bases and J by 1 base, and 19 bases separated the two germline ends. The CDR3 is made up of 16 amino acids. Germline CDR1 reads SGHNT; CDR2 reads YYREEE (reference sequence). The DNA for the CDR3 is TGTGCCAGCACACCTCGGGGGGGAATAAGGAACACTGAAGCTTTCTTT. It specifies CASTPRGGIRNTEAFF.

The rearrangement joins TRBV18 to TRBJ1-2; 8 bases line up with TRBD1. The CDR3 length is 12 residues. V lost 6 bases to trimming and J lost 8 bases; unmatched junction nucleotides: 5. Germline CDR1 and CDR2: KGHSH and LQKENI. The DNA for the CDR3 is TGTGCCAGCTCTAAGACAGGGGTAGGCTACACCTTC. Its protein product is CASSKTGVGYTF.

CDR3 loop: CASSPRTSGGQDTQYF. DNA of the CDR3: TGTGCCAGCAGCCCCAGGACTAGCGGGGGCCAAGATACGCAGTATTTT. The rearrangement uses TRBV9 and TRBJ2-3; 13 bases line up with TRBD2. With 4 bases clipped from V and 5 bases from J, the junction kept 7 bases outside the gene matches. This CDR3 is 16 amino acids long. Germline V gene data show CDR1 as SGDLS and CDR2 as YYNGEE.

The rearrangement links TRBV2 to TRBJ2-3; D is ambiguous. CDR1 is SNHLY and CDR2 is FYNNEI in the germline V gene. With 7 bases removed from V and 8 bases from J, the gap between germline ends came to 13 bases. The CDR3 has 12 amino acids. The CDR3 DNA follows: TGTGCCAGCACTCCAGGTTCTGCTACGCAGTATTTT. Its protein product is CASTPGSATQYF.

The chain combines TRBV7-2 with TRBJ2-1; 9 bases fit TRBD2. Losses at the gene ends were 2 bases for V and 12 bases for J; bases not matched to a gene: 5. Germline CDR1 SGHTA, CDR2 FQGNSA. The CDR3 covers 13 residues. This CDR3 reads CASSLRGLATQFF. The DNA for the CDR3 is TGTGCCAGCAGCTTACGAGGACTAGCGACGCAGTTCTTC.

The chain recombines TRBV7-9 with TRBJ1-2; no reliable D call. V was shortened by 4 bases and J by 2 bases, with 11 bases between the two germline ends. Germline loops: CDR1 SEHNR, CDR2 FQNEAQ (reference sequence). The CDR3 is 14 residues long. The CDR3 nucleotides are TGTGCCAGCAGCTCCCCCCCCGCGAACTATGGCTACACCTTC. Residues: CASSSPPANYGYTF.

This clone appeared a single time. V gene TRBV12-5 combines with J gene TRBJ1-1; no clear D gene. The germline V gene has CDR1 LGHNT and CDR2 FRNRAP. This CDR3 has 13 amino acids. Deletions cut 2 bases from V and 0 bases from J, with 4 bases between. CDR3: CASGLTMNTEAFF. The CDR3, as DNA: TGTGCTAGTGGTTTGACAATGAACACTGAAGCTTTCTTT. The whole variable domain, remainder taken from reference TRBV12-5 and TRBJ1-1, is DARVTQTPRHKVTEMGQEVTMRCQPILGHNTVFWYRQTMMQGLELLAYFRNRAPLDDSGMPKDRFSAEMPDATLATLKIQPSEPRDSAVYFCASGLTMNTEAFFGQGTRLTVV.

For this clone: Mismatch with germline at one junction end may stem from a read error. The chain has TRBV29-1 and TRBJ1-1; D possibly corresponds to TRBD1 (6 bases). This CDR3 has 13 residues. In germline, CDR1 is SQVTM, CDR2 ANQGSEA. In DNA, the CDR3 is TGCAGCGCACGGGACATGCTGAACACTGGAGCTTTCTTT. This gives the protein CSARDMLNTGAFF.

The chain employs TRBV30 and TRBJ1-6; D ambiguous. V shed 5 bases and J shed 7 bases, with 12 bases lying between them. The CDR3 loop spans 13 amino acids. CDR1 and CDR2 from the germline V gene are GTSNPN and SVGIG (reference sequence). CDR3 region: CAWQEALNSPLHF. CDR3 in DNA: TGTGCCTGGCAAGAGGCCCTAAATTCACCCCTCCACTTT. Drawing the rest from reference TRBV30 and TRBJ1-6, the complete variable domain is SQTIHQWPATLVQPVGSPLSLECTVEGTSNPNLYWYRQAAGRGLQLLFYSVGIGQISSEVPQNLSASRPQDRQFILSSKKLLLSDSGFYLCAWQEALNSPLHFGNGTRLTVT.